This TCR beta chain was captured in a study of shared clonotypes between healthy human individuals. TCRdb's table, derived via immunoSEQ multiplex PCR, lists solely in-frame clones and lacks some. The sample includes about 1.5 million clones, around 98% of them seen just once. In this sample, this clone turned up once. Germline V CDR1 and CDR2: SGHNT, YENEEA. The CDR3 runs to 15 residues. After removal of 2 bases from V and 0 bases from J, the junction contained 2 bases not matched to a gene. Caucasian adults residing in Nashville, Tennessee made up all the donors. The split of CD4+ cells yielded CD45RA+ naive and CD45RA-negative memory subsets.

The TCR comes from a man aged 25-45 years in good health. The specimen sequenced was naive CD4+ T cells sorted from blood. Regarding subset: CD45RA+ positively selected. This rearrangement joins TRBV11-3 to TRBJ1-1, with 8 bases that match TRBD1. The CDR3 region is CASSLQGALNTEAFF. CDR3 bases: TGTGCCAGCAGCTTACAGGGGGCATTGAACACTGAAGCTTTCTTT.